Listed here are 11 T cell receptor beta chains from one sample, sequenced in a study of cytomegalovirus exposure and HLA in healthy donors. Vbeta (60) and Jbeta (13) primers were used in the PCR. Sequencing was performed with immunoSEQ multiplex PCR; in TCRdb, only in-frame clones are kept and a portion is missing. The sample contains about 180,000 clones, just over 75% of which appear only once. Sequencing was done on a sample of PBMCs. The source is a woman younger than 45 in good health and CMV-seropositive.

This clone was observed a handful of times. This chain uses TRBV4-2 with TRBJ1-4; the D gene is possibly TRBD1 (5 bases). The CDR3 is 17 amino acids. Between the trimmed V and J ends, which lost 0 bases and 7 bases, there was a span of 18 bases. Germline CDR1 is LGHNA and CDR2 is YNFKEQ. For the CDR3, the DNA is TGTGCCAGCAGCCAAGATCCCCAGACTTGGGGGGGTGAAAAACTGTTTTTT. This translates into CASSQDPQTWGGEKLFF.

V and J are TRBV4-3 and TRBJ2-1; perhaps TRBD2 as D (6 bases). The CDR3 runs to 15 residues. V was trimmed by 4 bases and J by 1 base, leaving 11 bases between them. CDR1 LGHNA and CDR2 YSLEER come from the germline V gene. The DNA for the CDR3 is TGCGCCAGCAGCCTAACTAGCCAATCCTACAATGAGCAGTTCTTC. Its protein is CASSLTSQSYNEQFF.

This clone was counted a few times. The CDR3 coding sequence is TGTGCTAGTGGTTTGGTACTGGACACCATATATTTT. It is translated as CASGLVLDTIYF. The chain joins TRBV12-5 to TRBJ1-3; D gene uncertain. Germline V lookup: CDR1 LGHNT, CDR2 FRNRAP. V was cut by 0 bases and J by 8 bases, with 5 bases left in between. CDR3 size: 12 residues.

This chain connects TRBV18 to TRBJ1-2; D gene uncertain. Trimming stripped 2 bases from V and 1 base from J, with 5 bases between. CDR3 length: 13 residues. Germline CDR1 reads KGHSH; CDR2 reads LQKENI. This CDR3 is CASSPTGNYGYTF. CDR3 nucleotides: TGTGCCAGCTCACCAACCGGTAACTATGGCTACACCTTC.

V and J are TRBV5-4 and TRBJ2-7; 7 nucleotides line up with TRBD1. The CDR3 sequence is 15 residues long. With V trimmed by 4 bases and J by 1 base, 8 bases remained unmatched. Germline loops: CDR1 SGHNT, CDR2 YYREEE (reference sequence). CDR3 in DNA: TGTGCCAGCAGCCCCGGACAGGCCACTTCCTACGAGCAGTACTTC. Translated, it gives CASSPGQATSYEQYF. Drawing the rest from reference TRBV5-4 and TRBJ2-7, the complete variable domain is ETGVTQSPTHLIKTRGQQVTLRCSSQSGHNTVSWYQQALGQGPQFIFQYYREEENGRGNFPPRFSGLQFPNYSSELNVNALELDDSALYLCASSPGQATSYEQYFGPGTRLTVT.

Here the CDR3 DNA reads TGTGCCAGCAGCTTAGACAGGAGGAAAGCTTTCTTT. Protein: CASSLDRRKAFF. V gene TRBV11-2 combines with J gene TRBJ1-1; D ambiguous. This CDR3 is built from 12 residues. Trimming left V 0 bases short and J 9 bases short, with 8 bases between. Germline CDR1 and CDR2: SGHAT and FQNNGV.

V usage is TRBV11-2 and J usage is TRBJ2-3; 10 bases map to TRBD2. With V trimmed by 3 bases and J by 2 bases, 8 bases remained unmatched. The CDR3 runs to 17 residues. The germline CDR1 and CDR2 sequences are SGHAT and FQNNGV. The CDR3 spells CASSLGSTSGSTDTQYF. In DNA form, the CDR3 reads TGTGCCAGCAGCTTGGGATCGACTAGCGGGTCCACAGATACGCAGTATTTT.

This clone occurred once. The chain combines TRBV5-1 with TRBJ2-7; 10 nucleotides agree with TRBD1. Germline CDR1 and CDR2: SGHRS and YFSETQ. Losses at the gene ends were 4 bases for V and 5 bases for J; bases not matched to a gene: 12. The length of the CDR3 is 16 residues. The CDR3 loop is CASSRIPGQGSDEQYF. CDR3 DNA sequence: TGCGCCAGCAGCCGGATACCGGGACAGGGGAGCGACGAGCAGTACTTC. Together with reference TRBV5-1 and TRBJ2-7, the CDR3 gives the full variable domain: KAGVTQTPRYLIKTRGQQVTLSCSPISGHRSVSWYQQTPGQGLQFLFEYFSETQRNKGNFPGRFSGRQFSNSRSEMNVSTLELGDSALYLCASSRIPGQGSDEQYFGPGTRLTVT.

V and J are TRBV4-3 and TRBJ2-2; 9 positions agree with TRBD1. Germline trimming cut 4 bases from V and 6 bases from J; bases unmatched to any gene: 9. The CDR3 extends over 16 amino acids. The germline V gene has CDR1 LGHNA and CDR2 YSLEER. CDR3: CASSRDLTGGPGELFF. The CDR3, as DNA: TGCGCCAGCAGCCGAGATTTGACAGGGGGACCCGGGGAGCTGTTTTTT.

The V call is TRBV5-4, the J call TRBJ2-7; TRBD1 aligns across 10 bases. The CDR3 length is 14 residues. Germline lookup yields CDR1 SGHNT and CDR2 YYREEE (reference sequence). V gave up 5 bases and J gave up 6 bases; unmatched junction bases: 8. CDR3 nucleotides: TGTGCCAGCAGAGGGGGGACAGGGGTCCCCGAGCAGTACTTC. Protein sequence: CASRGGTGVPEQYF.

V is TRBV2 and J is TRBJ2-5; D may be TRBD2 (5 bases). The V end was cut by 0 bases, the J end by 5 bases, with 10 bases between. This CDR3 has 14 amino acids. Germline CDR1 and CDR2: SNHLY and FYNNEI. The CDR3 DNA reads as TGTGCCAGCAGTGAAGCGCGCGGGCGTGAGACCCAGTACTTC. It translates to CASSEARGRETQYF.